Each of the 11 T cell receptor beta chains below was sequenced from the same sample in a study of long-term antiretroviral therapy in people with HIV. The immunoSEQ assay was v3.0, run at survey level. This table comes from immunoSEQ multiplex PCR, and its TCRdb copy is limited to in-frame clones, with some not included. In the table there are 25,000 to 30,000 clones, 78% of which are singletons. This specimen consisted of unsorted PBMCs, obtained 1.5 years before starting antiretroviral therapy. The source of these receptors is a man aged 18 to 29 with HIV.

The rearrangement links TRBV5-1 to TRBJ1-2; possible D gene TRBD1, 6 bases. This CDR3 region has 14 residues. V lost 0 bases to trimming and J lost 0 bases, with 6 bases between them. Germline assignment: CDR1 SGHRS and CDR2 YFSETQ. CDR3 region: CASSLGQANYGYTF. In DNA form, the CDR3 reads TGCGCCAGCAGCTTGGGACAGGCTAACTATGGCTACACCTTC.

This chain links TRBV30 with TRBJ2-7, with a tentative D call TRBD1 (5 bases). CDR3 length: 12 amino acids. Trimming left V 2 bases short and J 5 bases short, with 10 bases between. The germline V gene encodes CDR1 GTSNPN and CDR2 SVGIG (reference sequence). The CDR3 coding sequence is TGTGCCTGGAGTAGGGGCATCAACGAGCAGTACTTC. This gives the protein CAWSRGINEQYF.

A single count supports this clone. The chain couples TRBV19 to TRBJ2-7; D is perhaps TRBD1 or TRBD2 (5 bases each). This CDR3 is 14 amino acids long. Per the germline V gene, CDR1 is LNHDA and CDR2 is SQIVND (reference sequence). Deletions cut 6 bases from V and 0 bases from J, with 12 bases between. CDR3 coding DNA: TGTGCCAGTAGCCCCCGGGACGGCTCCTACGAGCAGTACTTC. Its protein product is CASSPRDGSYEQYF.

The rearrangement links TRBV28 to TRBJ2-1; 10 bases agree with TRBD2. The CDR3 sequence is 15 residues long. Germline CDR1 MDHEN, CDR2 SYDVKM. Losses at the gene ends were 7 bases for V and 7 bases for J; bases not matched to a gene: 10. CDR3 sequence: CASIYLAGDGNEQFF. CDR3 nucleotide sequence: TGTGCCAGCATTTATCTAGCGGGAGACGGAAATGAGCAGTTCTTC.

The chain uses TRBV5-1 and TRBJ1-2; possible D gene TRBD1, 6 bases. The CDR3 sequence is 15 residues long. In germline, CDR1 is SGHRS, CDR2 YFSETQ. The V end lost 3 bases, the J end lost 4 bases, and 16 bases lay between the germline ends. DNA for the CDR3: TGCGCCAGCAGCTCCTACAGGGCAGAGGGCTATGGCTACACCTTC. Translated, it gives CASSSYRAEGYGYTF.

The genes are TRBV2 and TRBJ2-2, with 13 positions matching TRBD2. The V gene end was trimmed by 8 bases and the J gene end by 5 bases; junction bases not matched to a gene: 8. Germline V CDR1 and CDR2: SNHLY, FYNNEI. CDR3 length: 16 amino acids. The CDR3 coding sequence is TGTGCCAGCGGGACTAGCGGGGAGGTTGGAACCGGGGAGCTGTTTTTT. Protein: CASGTSGEVGTGELFF.

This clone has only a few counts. This chain's CDR3 is CASRNRNRGDSNQPQHF. Written as DNA, the CDR3 is TGTGCCAGCCGGAACAGAAATAGGGGGGATAGCAATCAGCCCCAGCATTTT. The chain links TRBV6-4 to TRBJ1-5, with a tentative D call TRBD1 (6 bases). The CDR3 sequence is 17 residues long. Trimming stripped 8 bases from V and 0 bases from J, with 20 bases between. Germline values: CDR1 MRHNA, CDR2 SNTAGT.

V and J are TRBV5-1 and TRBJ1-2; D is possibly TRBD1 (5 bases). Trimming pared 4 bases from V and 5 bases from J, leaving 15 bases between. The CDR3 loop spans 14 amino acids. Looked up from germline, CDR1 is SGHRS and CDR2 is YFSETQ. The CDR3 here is CASSPAGQGYGYTF. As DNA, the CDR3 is TGCGCCAGCAGCCCGGCGGGCCAGGGTTATGGCTACACCTTC.

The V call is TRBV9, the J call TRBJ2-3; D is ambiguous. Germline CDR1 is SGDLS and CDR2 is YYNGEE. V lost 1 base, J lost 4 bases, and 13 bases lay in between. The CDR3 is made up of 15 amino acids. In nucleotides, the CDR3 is TGTGCCAGCAGCGTATGGAGCAGGTCGTCAGATACGCAGTATTTT. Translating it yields CASSVWSRSSDTQYF. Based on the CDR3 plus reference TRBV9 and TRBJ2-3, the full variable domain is DSGVTQTPKHLITATGQRVTLRCSPRSGDLSVYWYQQSLDQGLQFLIQYYNGEERAKGNILERFSAQQFPDLHSELNLSSLELGDSALYFCASSVWSRSSDTQYFGPGTRLTVL.

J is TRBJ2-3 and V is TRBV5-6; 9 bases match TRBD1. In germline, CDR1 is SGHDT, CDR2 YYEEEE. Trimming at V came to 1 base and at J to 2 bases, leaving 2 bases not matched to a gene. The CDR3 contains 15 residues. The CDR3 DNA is TGTGCCAGCAGCTTGAGGACAGGGGTCACAGATACGCAGTATTTT. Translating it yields CASSLRTGVTDTQYF.

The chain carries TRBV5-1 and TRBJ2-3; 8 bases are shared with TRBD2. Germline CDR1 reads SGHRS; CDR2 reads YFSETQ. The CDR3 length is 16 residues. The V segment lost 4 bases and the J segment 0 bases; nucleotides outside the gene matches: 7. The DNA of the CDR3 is TGCGCCAGCAGCCCCGGACGGGGGGGTAGCACAGATACGCAGTATTTT. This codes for CASSPGRGGSTDTQYF.